This T cell receptor (beta chain) originates from a study of T cell repertoires in cytomegalovirus infection. Looking at the study overall: Evidence of both CMV infection and a matching HLA type came from public TCR beta signatures. Points from the study as a whole: CMV carriers with the relevant HLA were identified by cumulative public TCR beta family frequency.

The CDR3 is made up of 14 amino acids. Germline CDR1 MNHNS, CDR2 SASEGT. V shed 1 base and J shed 0 bases, with 7 bases lying between them. This clonotype occurred many times. The target antigen is unknown. TCRdb ran MiXCR on the reads and lists one entry per CDR3 protein. Among 650,000 to 900,000 distinct CDR3 sequences listed, 32% were seen once. The sample consisted of cultured CD8+ T cells from PBMCs, taken from culture after CMV antigen stimulation. The sequence came from a human donor in good health (CMV status not recorded). Some clones in this sample may be carry-over from other donors' samples. The chain is built from TRBV6-1 and TRBJ2-7; D is undetermined. This chain's CDR3 is CASSEVDASYEQYF. The CDR3, as DNA: TGTGCCAGCAGTGAAGTTGATGCCTCCTACGAGCAGTACTTC.